The 30 T cell receptor beta chains below all came from one sample that was sequenced in a study of T cell responses to AZD1222 COVID-19 vaccine. Method: immunoSEQ multiplex PCR; TCRdb's copy keeps in-frame clones and lacks some. The data hold more than 85,000 clones, with roughly 86% observed a single time. Sequencing was performed on peripheral blood, taken 28 days after the second AZD1222 dose. All receptors derive from an adult who received the AZD1222 COVID-19 vaccine.

This chain uses TRBV2 with TRBJ1-1; weak D call: TRBD1 (5 bases). CDR3 length: 13 amino acids. Deletions cut 4 bases from V and 4 bases from J, with 10 bases between. The germline V gene encodes CDR1 SNHLY and CDR2 FYNNEI. CDR3 in DNA: TGTGCCAGCAGTGTGTCGGGGGGCACTGAAGCTTTCTTT. Translation: CASSVSGGTEAFF.

The chain carries TRBV9 and TRBJ2-7; a possible D gene is TRBD1 (5 bases). Germline CDR1 is SGDLS and CDR2 is YYNGEE. V lost 3 bases, J lost 3 bases, and 13 bases lay in between. There are 14 residues in the CDR3. Here the CDR3 reads CASSGAVGRYEQYF. The CDR3 bases are TGTGCCAGCAGCGGGGCCGTGGGGCGCTACGAGCAGTACTTC.

CDR3 loop: CASSVAAQTGELFF. The CDR3 bases are TGTGCCAGCAGCGTCGCTGCTCAAACCGGGGAGCTGTTTTTT. The chain links TRBV9 to TRBJ2-2; the D is unclear. The germline V and J ends were trimmed by 2 bases and 5 bases, with 10 bases remaining between them. Germline V CDR1 and CDR2: SGDLS, YYNGEE. There are 14 residues in the CDR3. Based on the CDR3 plus reference TRBV9 and TRBJ2-2, the full variable domain is DSGVTQTPKHLITATGQRVTLRCSPRSGDLSVYWYQQSLDQGLQFLIQYYNGEERAKGNILERFSAQQFPDLHSELNLSSLELGDSALYFCASSVAAQTGELFFGEGSRLTVL.

The V and J genes are TRBV9 and TRBJ2-3, with 11 positions matching TRBD2. V lost 2 bases to trimming and J lost 0 bases; unmatched junction nucleotides: 8. The CDR3 is 18 residues long. Germline lookup yields CDR1 SGDLS and CDR2 YYNGEE. Here the CDR3 reads CASSVQASGRSSTDTQYF. The CDR3 nucleotides are TGTGCCAGCAGCGTCCAGGCTAGCGGGAGGTCTAGCACAGATACGCAGTATTTT.

The chain carries TRBV12-3 or TRBV12-4 and TRBJ2-2, with a tentative D call TRBD2 (6 bases). The CDR3 runs to 12 residues. V lost 5 bases, J lost 13 bases, and 14 bases lay in between. The CDR3 loop is CASSLDLGGLFF. In DNA form, the CDR3 reads TGTGCCAGCAGTCTCGACCTGGGAGGGCTGTTTTTT.

The gene calls are TRBV6-5 and TRBJ2-7; D may match TRBD1 or TRBD2 (6 bases each). Per the germline V gene, CDR1 is MNHEY and CDR2 is SVGAGI. V was trimmed by 7 bases and J by 1 base, leaving 17 bases between them. The CDR3 runs to 15 residues. The CDR3 sequence is CASTPIGGQSYEQYF. The CDR3 nucleotides read TGTGCCAGCACCCCAATAGGGGGGCAGTCCTACGAGCAGTACTTC.

CDR3 sequence: CASQTSGPNNEQFF. The CDR3 DNA reads TGTGCCAGCCAGACTAGCGGGCCCAACAATGAGCAGTTCTTC. The V and J genes are TRBV11-2 and TRBJ2-1; 10 bases are shared with TRBD2. There are 14 residues in the CDR3. Germline V gene lookup returns CDR1 SGHAT and CDR2 FQNNGV. Losses at the gene ends were 8 bases for V and 5 bases for J; bases not matched to a gene: 6.

The DNA for the CDR3 is TGCGCCAGCACGGACAGTCTTGGGAATCAGCCCCAGCATTTT. Encoded protein: CASTDSLGNQPQHF. This chain joins TRBV10-2 and TRBJ1-5, with D tentatively TRBD1 (6 bases). V dropped 7 bases and J dropped 4 bases, with 14 bases sitting between them. The germline gives CDR1 WSHSY, CDR2 SAAADI. This CDR3 has 14 residues.

V and J are TRBV19 and TRBJ2-1; TRBD1 agrees at 8 bases. Germline V gives CDR1 LNHDA, CDR2 SQIVND (reference sequence). CDR3 size: 17 residues. The V segment lost 0 bases and the J segment 8 bases; nucleotides outside the gene matches: 12. CDR3 nucleotide sequence: TGTGCCAGTAGTATAGATCCTGGGGCAGGGGGCACGGATGAGCAGTTCTTC. Translating gives CASSIDPGAGGTDEQFF.

J is TRBJ2-2 and V is TRBV19; 8 bases map to TRBD2. CDR3 length: 15 residues. Germline V gene sequence: CDR1 LNHDA, CDR2 SQIVND (reference sequence). The V segment lost 3 bases and the J segment 8 bases; nucleotides outside the gene matches: 8. CDR3 amino acids: CASSMEAGVAGELFF. CDR3 coding DNA: TGTGCCAGTAGTATGGAAGCGGGAGTGGCTGGGGAGCTGTTTTTT.

The rearrangement joins TRBV10-2 to TRBJ2-3; 7 bases line up with TRBD2. The CDR3 loop spans 12 amino acids. Germline loops: CDR1 WSHSY, CDR2 SAAADI. After removal of 7 bases from V and 5 bases from J, the junction contained 3 bases not matched to a gene. This CDR3 reads CASKTGGDTQYF. The CDR3 DNA reads as TGCGCCAGCAAGACGGGAGGAGATACGCAGTATTTT.

This clone was seen more than once but under ten times. The chain links TRBV4-2 to TRBJ2-1; D might be TRBD2 (5 bases). Germline CDR1 LGHNA, CDR2 YNFKEQ. V was clipped by 0 bases and J by 6 bases, with 12 bases between them. The CDR3 spans 15 residues. The chain's CDR3 is CASSQERGRFNEQFF. CDR3 sequence (DNA): TGTGCCAGCAGCCAAGAACGGGGTCGATTCAATGAGCAGTTCTTC.

The chain joins TRBV19 to TRBJ2-4; no definite D call. Germline CDR1 and CDR2: LNHDA and SQIVND (reference sequence). V was clipped by 3 bases and J by 0 bases, with 12 bases between them. The CDR3 is made up of 16 amino acids. CDR3 protein: CASSISKTLAKNIQYF. CDR3 sequence (DNA): TGTGCCAGTAGTATTTCAAAAACCCTAGCCAAAAACATTCAGTACTTC.

This sequence joins TRBV13 and TRBJ1-2; the match to TRBD1 covers 8 bases. Per germline, CDR1 PRHDT and CDR2 FYEKMQ (reference sequence). The CDR3 contains 16 residues. With 4 bases clipped from V and 6 bases from J, the junction kept 13 bases outside the gene matches. CDR3 nucleotides: TGTGCCAGCAGCTCCGTCGGAATACAGGGGGTTGATGGCTACACCTTC. Protein product: CASSSVGIQGVDGYTF.

The gene calls are TRBV7-9 and TRBJ1-2; D possibly corresponds to TRBD1 (6 bases). The V end was cut by 10 bases, the J end by 6 bases, with 18 bases between. The CDR3 covers 13 residues. Germline-derived CDR1 and CDR2 are SEHNR and FQNEAQ (reference sequence). The chain's CDR3 is CAILTGFSDGYTF. The CDR3 region has the DNA TGTGCCATCCTTACAGGGTTTTCCGATGGCTACACCTTC. Filled out from reference TRBV7-9 and TRBJ1-2, the complete variable domain reads DTGVSQNPRHKITKRGQNVTFRCDPISEHNRLYWYRQTLGQGPEFLTYFQNEAQLEKSRLLSDRFSAERPKGSFSTLEIQRTEQGDSAMYLCAILTGFSDGYTFGSGTRLTVV.

The chain links TRBV9 to TRBJ1-4; D not certain. Germline V gene sequence: CDR1 SGDLS, CDR2 YYNGEE. The CDR3 is 12 amino acids. Trimming took 0 bases from V and 8 from J, leaving 5 bases between them. The CDR3 region is CASSVEGEKLFF. Here the CDR3 DNA reads TGTGCCAGCAGCGTAGAAGGCGAAAAACTGTTTTTT.

V gene TRBV9 combines with J gene TRBJ2-1, with D unclear. The CDR3 consists of 13 residues. Trimming took 0 bases from V and 6 from J, leaving 7 bases between them. Germline V gene sequence: CDR1 SGDLS, CDR2 YYNGEE. The DNA for the CDR3 is TGTGCCAGCAGCGTAGATCGTAGCAATGAGCAGTTCTTC. It encodes CASSVDRSNEQFF.

The genes are TRBV6-1 and TRBJ1-6; D may be TRBD1 (5 bases). Germline-derived CDR1 and CDR2 are MNHNS and SASEGT. Trimming removed 1 base at V and 5 bases at J, with 9 bases between. This CDR3 region has 15 residues. CDR3 protein: CASSEGGGNNSPLHF. Here the CDR3 DNA reads TGTGCCAGCAGTGAAGGGGGGGGGAATAATTCACCCCTCCACTTT.

This sequence joins TRBV2 and TRBJ2-1; D unclear. The CDR3 covers 12 residues. The germline V gene encodes CDR1 SNHLY and CDR2 FYNNEI. V was shortened by 6 bases and J by 9 bases, with 12 bases between the two germline ends. CDR3 DNA sequence: TGTGCCAGCAGGGAAATGACGGGTGAGCAGTTCTTC. This translates into CASREMTGEQFF.

Of note for this clone: The sample has other DNA sequences that encode this CDR3 too. The chain employs TRBV25-1 and TRBJ1-5; unclear D gene. Germline-derived CDR1 and CDR2 are MGHDK and SYGVNS. V was pared by 4 bases and J by 2 bases, with 6 bases between. This CDR3 is built from 13 residues. CDR3 nucleotide sequence: TGTGCCAGCAGTGGGGTCGGCAATCAGCCCCAGCATTTT. This translates into CASSGVGNQPQHF. Combining the CDR3 with reference TRBV25-1 and TRBJ1-5 gives the whole variable domain EADIYQTPRYLVIGTGKKITLECSQTMGHDKMYWYQQDPGMELHLIHYSYGVNSTEKGDLSSESTVSRIRTEHFPLTLESARPSHTSQYLCASSGVGNQPQHFGDGTRLSIL.

Details on this clone: At one of its ends the junction is not consistent with the germline gene, which may arise from a read error. The chain recombines TRBV4-1 with TRBJ1-2; D remains unclear. The CDR3 length is 14 residues. The germline V gene encodes CDR1 MGHRA and CDR2 YSYEKL. The CDR3, as DNA: TGCGCCAGCAGCCAAGATATTGACGGACTGAATTTCTCCTTC. This encodes CASSQDIDGLNFSF.

The chain carries TRBV3-1 (or the pseudogene TRBV3-2) and TRBJ1-3; D gene unclear. V shed 1 base and J shed 4 bases, with 5 bases lying between them. The CDR3 length is 13 residues. The germline V gene encodes CDR1 LGHDT and CDR2 YNNKEL (reference sequence). The CDR3 coding sequence is TGTGCCAGCAGCCAAGGCCTCGGAAACACCATATATTTT. Residues: CASSQGLGNTIYF.

The chain carries TRBV3-1 (or the pseudogene TRBV3-2) and TRBJ2-7; no clear D. V was shortened by 4 bases and J by 0 bases, with 16 bases between the two germline ends. This CDR3 contains 16 residues. CDR1 and CDR2 (germline): LGHDT, YNNKEL (reference sequence). This chain's CDR3 is CASSPSTRSVSYEQYF. The CDR3 DNA reads as TGTGCCAGCAGCCCATCGACCCGCAGCGTCTCCTACGAGCAGTACTTC.

The rearrangement uses TRBV6-5 and TRBJ1-2, with 8 bases fitting TRBD1. Germline CDR1 and CDR2: MNHEY and SVGAGI. The CDR3 has 13 amino acids. The J segment lost 7 bases and the V segment lost 4 bases, leaving 5 bases of the junction unmatched. The CDR3 DNA is TGTGCCAGCAGTTTTCAGGGGGCAGGTGGCTACACCTTC. This sequence encodes CASSFQGAGGYTF.

This clone occurred a few times. The CDR3 is CASSLRPGNTIYF. The CDR3 coding sequence is TGTGCCAGCAGTTTACGCCCTGGAAACACCATATATTTT. The chain joins TRBV27 to TRBJ1-3; D is uncertain. The CDR3 covers 13 residues. Trimming stripped 2 bases from V and 2 bases from J, with 4 bases between. From germline, CDR1 is MNHEY and CDR2 SMNVEV (reference sequence).

This chain links TRBV6-4 with TRBJ2-1; maybe TRBD2 (7 bases). The CDR3 consists of 16 residues. V lost 3 bases to trimming and J lost 2 bases, with 14 bases between them. Germline CDR1 and CDR2: MRHNA and SNTAGT. CDR3: CASSENGGRTYNEQFF. CDR3 DNA sequence: TGTGCCAGCAGTGAGAACGGGGGGCGAACCTACAATGAGCAGTTCTTC.

The rearrangement joins TRBV24-1 to TRBJ2-5; D is uncertain. The CDR3 sequence is 12 residues long. Trimming left V 5 bases short and J 1 base short, with 4 bases between. CDR1 and CDR2 (germline): KGHDR, SFDVKD. The chain's CDR3 is CATSVSQETQYF. The CDR3 DNA follows: TGTGCCACCAGTGTGAGCCAAGAGACCCAGTACTTC.

This sequence joins TRBV5-4 and TRBJ2-5; TRBD2 matches 7 bases. V shed 4 bases, J shed 5 bases, and the junction held 5 bases outside the gene matches. Germline loops: CDR1 SGHNT, CDR2 YYREEE (reference sequence). This CDR3 comprises 13 residues. The DNA for the CDR3 is TGTGCCAGCAGCCCGCGGGGGAGGGAGACCCAGTACTTC. Residues: CASSPRGRETQYF.

This chain uses TRBV2 with TRBJ2-2; D is perhaps TRBD2 (5 bases). The CDR3 extends over 16 amino acids. Germline V gene data show CDR1 as SNHLY and CDR2 as FYNNEI. Deletions cut 6 bases from V and 9 bases from J, with 23 bases between. The CDR3, as DNA: TGTGCCAGCAGCGCGGTACTAGGCTCTGGGATCCGGGAGCTGTTTTTT. Translation: CASSAVLGSGIRELFF.

The chain uses TRBV4-1 and TRBJ1-2, with TRBD1 matching over 7 bases. With 0 bases clipped from V and 5 bases from J, the junction kept 3 bases outside the gene matches. The germline gives CDR1 MGHRA, CDR2 YSYEKL. The CDR3 is 14 amino acids. This CDR3 reads CASSQDGDSYGYTF. CDR3 nucleotide sequence: TGCGCCAGCAGCCAAGATGGGGACAGTTATGGCTACACCTTC.